The present TCR beta chain was sequenced within a study of long-term antiretroviral therapy in people with HIV. Study results and caveats: With ART, diversity went up but was still lower than in transplant donor controls. Pre-ART expanded TRB clones stayed dominant throughout, though often decreasing after ART.

V gave up 9 bases and J gave up 0 bases; unmatched junction bases: 9. CDR1 and CDR2 from the germline V gene are SGHTA and FQGNSA. This CDR3 region has 15 residues. Treatment for every participant with HIV took place in the United States. With respect to this clone: Its specificity is unknown.

Sequencing relied on immunoSEQ assay v3.0, run at survey level. Sequencing was directed toward roughly 40,000-55,000 T-cell genomes in each sample. Libraries were prepared by immunoSEQ multiplex PCR; TCRdb keeps only in-frame clonotypes and omits some of them. Among tens of thousands of clones, approximately 80% were seen once, and the ten largest hold about 18%. The TCR comes from a man aged 18 to 29 with HIV. The chain couples TRBV7-2 to TRBJ2-7, with 9 bases matching TRBD1. This specimen consisted of unsorted PBMCs, obtained 0.1 years before starting antiretroviral therapy. The CDR3 sequence is CASRGTGRNSYEQYF. The CDR3 DNA follows: TGTGCCAGTAGGGGGACAGGGAGGAACTCCTACGAGCAGTACTTC.